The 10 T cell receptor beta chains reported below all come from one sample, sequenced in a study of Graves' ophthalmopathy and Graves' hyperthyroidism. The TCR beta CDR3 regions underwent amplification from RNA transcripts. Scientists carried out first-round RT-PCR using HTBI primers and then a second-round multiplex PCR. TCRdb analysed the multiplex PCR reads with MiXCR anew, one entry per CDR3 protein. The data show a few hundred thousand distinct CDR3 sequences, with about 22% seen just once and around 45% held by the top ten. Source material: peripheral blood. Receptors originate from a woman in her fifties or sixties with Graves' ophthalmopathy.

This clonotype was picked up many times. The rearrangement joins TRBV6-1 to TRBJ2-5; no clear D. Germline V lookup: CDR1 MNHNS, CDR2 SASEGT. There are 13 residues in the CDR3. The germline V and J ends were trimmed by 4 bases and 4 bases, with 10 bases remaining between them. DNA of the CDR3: TGTGCCAGCAGTGCTCTGGAAGGAGAGACCCAGTACTTC. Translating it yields CASSALEGETQYF.

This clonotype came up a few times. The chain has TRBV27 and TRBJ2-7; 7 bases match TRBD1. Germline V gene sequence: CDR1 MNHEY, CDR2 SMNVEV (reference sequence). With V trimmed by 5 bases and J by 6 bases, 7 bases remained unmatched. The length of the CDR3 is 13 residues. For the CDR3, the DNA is TGTGCCAGCAGTACAACAGGGGCTGGCGAGCAGTACTTC. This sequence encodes CASSTTGAGEQYF.

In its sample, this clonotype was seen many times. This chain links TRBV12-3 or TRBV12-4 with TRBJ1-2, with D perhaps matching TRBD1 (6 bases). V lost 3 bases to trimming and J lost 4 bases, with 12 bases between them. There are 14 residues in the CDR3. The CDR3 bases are TGTGCCAGCAGTTTTCGCAGGGGAGCCTATGGCTACACCTTC. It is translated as CASSFRRGAYGYTF.

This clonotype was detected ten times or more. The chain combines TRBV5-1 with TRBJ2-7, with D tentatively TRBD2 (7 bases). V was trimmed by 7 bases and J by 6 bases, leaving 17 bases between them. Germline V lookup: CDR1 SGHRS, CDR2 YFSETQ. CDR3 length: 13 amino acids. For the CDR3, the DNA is TGCGCCAGCTCCTGGGCGGGGGCTAGCGAGCAGTACTTC. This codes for CASSWAGASEQYF.

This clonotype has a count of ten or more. CDR3 bases: TGTGCTAGTGGTTTGCTGACGGGGAGAGGACTTCAGCCCCAGCATTTT. Translation: CASGLLTGRGLQPQHF. This rearrangement joins TRBV12-5 to TRBJ1-5, with D unclear. CDR1 and CDR2 (germline): LGHNT, FRNRAP. The CDR3 is made up of 16 amino acids. Trimming shortened V by 2 bases and J by 6 bases, and 17 bases separated the two germline ends.

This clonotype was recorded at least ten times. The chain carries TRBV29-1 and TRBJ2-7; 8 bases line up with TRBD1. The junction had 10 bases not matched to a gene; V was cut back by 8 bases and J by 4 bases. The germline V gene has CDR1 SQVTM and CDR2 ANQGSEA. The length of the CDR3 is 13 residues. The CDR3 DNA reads TGCAGCTATTCGACAGGGGCGAGGTACGAGCAGTACTTC. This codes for CSYSTGARYEQYF.

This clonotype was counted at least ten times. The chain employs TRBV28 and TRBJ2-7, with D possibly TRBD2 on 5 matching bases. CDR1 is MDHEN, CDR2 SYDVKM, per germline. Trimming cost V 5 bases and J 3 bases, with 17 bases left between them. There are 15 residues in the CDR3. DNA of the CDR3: TGTGCCAGCAGTCCCTATCCCGGGATGTTCTACGAGCAGTACTTC. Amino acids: CASSPYPGMFYEQYF.

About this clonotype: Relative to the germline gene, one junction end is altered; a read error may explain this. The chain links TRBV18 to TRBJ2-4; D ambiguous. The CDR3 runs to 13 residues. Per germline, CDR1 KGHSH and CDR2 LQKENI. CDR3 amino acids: CASPPVAGNIQYF. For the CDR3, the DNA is TGTGCCAGCCCACCGGTGGCTGGAAACATTCAGTACTTC.

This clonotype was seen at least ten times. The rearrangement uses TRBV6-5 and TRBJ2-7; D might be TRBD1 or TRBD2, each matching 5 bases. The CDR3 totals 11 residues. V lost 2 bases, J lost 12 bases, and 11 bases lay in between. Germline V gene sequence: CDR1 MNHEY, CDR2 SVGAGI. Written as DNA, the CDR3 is TGTGCCAGCAGTTACGGGACGACTTGGTACTTC. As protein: CASSYGTTWYF.

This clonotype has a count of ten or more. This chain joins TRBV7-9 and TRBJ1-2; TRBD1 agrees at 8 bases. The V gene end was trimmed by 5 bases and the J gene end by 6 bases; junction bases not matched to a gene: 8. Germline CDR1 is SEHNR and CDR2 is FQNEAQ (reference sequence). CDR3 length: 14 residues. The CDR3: CASSPISGGNGYTF. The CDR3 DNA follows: TGTGCCAGCAGCCCTATATCAGGGGGCAATGGCTACACCTTC.